The sequence of this T cell receptor beta chain was determined in a study of T-cell memory formation after mild COVID-19. From the 5' RACE reads, TCRdb called clonotypes with MiXCR, one entry per CDR3 protein. The table has under 700,000 distinct CDR3 sequences, approximately 20% seen once; the top ten hold about an eighth. Germline V gene lookup returns CDR1 SQVTM and CDR2 ANQGSEA. The CDR3 extends over 16 amino acids. The V end was cut by 4 bases, the J end by 0 bases, with 16 bases between. With respect to this clonotype: Its antigen is as yet unknown.

Study observations and caveats: Among contracting clones, CD4+ were mainly CM/EM and CD8+ enriched in EMRA. Whether day 37 second-wave clones are SARS-CoV-2-specific was not confirmed. In pre-infection memory, a portion of responding clones appeared, which suggested that cross-reactive memory joined.

This chain links TRBV29-1 with TRBJ1-3, with D maybe TRBD1 (6 bases). Sample: PBMCs or a T cell subset sorted from them (not recorded which). This clonotype originated in an adult woman who had mild COVID-19 (a few samples of this study predate the infection). Cell type and time point are not known. The CDR3 bases are TGCAGCGTTGGAGGGGGTCCTGCCCGCTCTGGAAACACCATATATTTT. Its protein is CSVGGGPARSGNTIYF.